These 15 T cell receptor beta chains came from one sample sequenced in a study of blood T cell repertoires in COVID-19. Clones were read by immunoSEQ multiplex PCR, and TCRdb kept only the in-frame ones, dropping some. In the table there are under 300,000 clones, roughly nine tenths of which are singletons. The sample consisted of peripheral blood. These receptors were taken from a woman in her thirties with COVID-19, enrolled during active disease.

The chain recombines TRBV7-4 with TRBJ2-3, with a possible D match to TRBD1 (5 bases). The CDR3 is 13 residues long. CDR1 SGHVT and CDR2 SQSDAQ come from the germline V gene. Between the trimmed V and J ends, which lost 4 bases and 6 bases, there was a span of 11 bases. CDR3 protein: CASSYDSLDTQYF. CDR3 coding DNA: TGTGCCAGCAGCTACGACAGTTTGGATACGCAGTATTTT. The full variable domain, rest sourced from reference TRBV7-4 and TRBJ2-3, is GAGVSQSPRYKVAKRGRDVALRCDSISGHVTLYWYRQTLGQGSEVLTYSQSDAQRDKSGRPSGRFSAERPERSVSTLKIQRTEQGDSAVYLCASSYDSLDTQYFGPGTRLTVL.

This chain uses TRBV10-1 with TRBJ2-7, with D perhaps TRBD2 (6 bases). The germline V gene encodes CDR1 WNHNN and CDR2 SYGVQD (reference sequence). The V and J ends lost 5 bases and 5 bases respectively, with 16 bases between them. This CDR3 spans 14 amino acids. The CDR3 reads CASSLVRGSDEQYF. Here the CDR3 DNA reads TGCGCCAGCAGTCTGGTTCGGGGGAGCGACGAGCAGTACTTC.

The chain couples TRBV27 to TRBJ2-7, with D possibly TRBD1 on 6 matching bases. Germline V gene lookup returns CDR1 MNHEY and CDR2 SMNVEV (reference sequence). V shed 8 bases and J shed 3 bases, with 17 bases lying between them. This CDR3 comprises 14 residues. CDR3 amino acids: CASSFRGAFYEQYF. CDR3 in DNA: TGTGCCAGCTCGTTCAGGGGAGCTTTCTACGAGCAGTACTTC.

CDR3 nucleotides: TGTGCCAGTAGTATATGGTTCAGACAGCCGGATGAGCAGTTCTTC. Translating gives CASSIWFRQPDEQFF. The chain has TRBV19 and TRBJ2-1; D possibly corresponds to TRBD1 (5 bases). V lost 2 bases and J 8 bases, leaving 16 bases between the germline ends. The germline V gene has CDR1 LNHDA and CDR2 SQIVND (reference sequence). This CDR3 spans 15 amino acids.

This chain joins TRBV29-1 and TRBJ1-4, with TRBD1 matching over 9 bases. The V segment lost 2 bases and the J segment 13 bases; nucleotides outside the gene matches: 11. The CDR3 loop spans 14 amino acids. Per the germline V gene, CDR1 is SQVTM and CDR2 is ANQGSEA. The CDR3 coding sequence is TGCAGCGTTGAAACCGGGACAGGGTGGGGTAGACTGTTTTTT. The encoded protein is CSVETGTGWGRLFF.

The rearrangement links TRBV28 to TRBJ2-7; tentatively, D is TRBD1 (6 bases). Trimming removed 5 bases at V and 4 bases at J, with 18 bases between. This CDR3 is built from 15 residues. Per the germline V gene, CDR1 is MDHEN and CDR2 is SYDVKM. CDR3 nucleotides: TGTGCCAGCAGTCCCACAGGGATGGTTAGTTACGAGCAGTACTTC. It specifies CASSPTGMVSYEQYF.

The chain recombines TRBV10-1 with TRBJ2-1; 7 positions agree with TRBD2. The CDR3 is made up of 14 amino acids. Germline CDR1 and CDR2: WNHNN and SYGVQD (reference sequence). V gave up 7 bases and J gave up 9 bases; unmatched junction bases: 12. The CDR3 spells CASNKRGRGSEQFF. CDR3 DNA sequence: TGCGCCAGCAATAAGCGGGGCCGGGGGAGTGAGCAGTTCTTC.

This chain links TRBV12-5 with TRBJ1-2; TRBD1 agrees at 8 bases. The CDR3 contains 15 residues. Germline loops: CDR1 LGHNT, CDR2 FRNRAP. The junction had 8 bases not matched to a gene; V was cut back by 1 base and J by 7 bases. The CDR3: CASGLAWTGRLGYTF. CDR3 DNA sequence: TGTGCTAGTGGTTTGGCTTGGACAGGGAGACTTGGCTACACCTTC.

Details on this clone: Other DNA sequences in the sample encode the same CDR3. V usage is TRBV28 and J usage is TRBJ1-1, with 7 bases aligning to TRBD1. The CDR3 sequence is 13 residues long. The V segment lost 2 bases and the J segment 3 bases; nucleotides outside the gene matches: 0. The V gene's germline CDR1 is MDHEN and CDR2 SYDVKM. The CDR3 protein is CASSLTGDTEAFF. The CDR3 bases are TGTGCCAGCAGTTTAACAGGGGACACTGAAGCTTTCTTT.

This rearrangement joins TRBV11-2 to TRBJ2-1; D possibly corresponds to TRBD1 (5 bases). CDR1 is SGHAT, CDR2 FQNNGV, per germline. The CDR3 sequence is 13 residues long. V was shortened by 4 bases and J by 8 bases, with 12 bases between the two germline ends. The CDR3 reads CASSSSRVYEQFF. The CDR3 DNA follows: TGTGCCAGCAGCTCTTCCAGGGTGTATGAGCAGTTCTTC. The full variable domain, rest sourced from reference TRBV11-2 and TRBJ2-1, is EAGVAQSPRYKIIEKRQSVAFWCNPISGHATLYWYQQILGQGPKLLIQFQNNGVVDDSQLPKDRFSAERLKGVDSTLKIQPAKLEDSAVYLCASSSSRVYEQFFGPGTRLTVL.

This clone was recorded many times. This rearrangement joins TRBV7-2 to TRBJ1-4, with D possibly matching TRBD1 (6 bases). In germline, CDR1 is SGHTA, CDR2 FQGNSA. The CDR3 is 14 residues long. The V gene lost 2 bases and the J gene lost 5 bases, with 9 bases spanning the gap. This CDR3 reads CASSLQGYNEKLFF. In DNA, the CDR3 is TGTGCCAGCAGCTTACAGGGGTACAATGAAAAACTGTTTTTT. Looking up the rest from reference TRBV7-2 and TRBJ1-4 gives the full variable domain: GAGVSQSPSNKVTEKGKDVELRCDPISGHTALYWYRQSLGQGLEFLIYFQGNSAPDKSGLPSDRFSAERTGGSVSTLTIQRTQQEDSAVYLCASSLQGYNEKLFFGSGTQLSVL.

In DNA form, the CDR3 reads TGTGCCAGCAGCTCCGGACAGGGGGCCTTCTCCTATAATTCACCCCTCCACTTT. It translates to CASSSGQGAFSYNSPLHF. V is TRBV5-5 and J is TRBJ1-6; 11 positions match TRBD1. Germline V gives CDR1 SGHKS, CDR2 YYEKEE (reference sequence). V gave up 3 bases and J gave up 0 bases; unmatched junction bases: 5. The CDR3 is 18 amino acids.

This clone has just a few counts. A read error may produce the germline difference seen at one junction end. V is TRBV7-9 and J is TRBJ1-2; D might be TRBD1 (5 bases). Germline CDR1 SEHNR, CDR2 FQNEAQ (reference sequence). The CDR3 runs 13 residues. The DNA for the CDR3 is TGTGCCAGCAGCTTATGGAGGGGCCTTGGGTTCCACTTC. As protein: CASSLWRGLGFHF.

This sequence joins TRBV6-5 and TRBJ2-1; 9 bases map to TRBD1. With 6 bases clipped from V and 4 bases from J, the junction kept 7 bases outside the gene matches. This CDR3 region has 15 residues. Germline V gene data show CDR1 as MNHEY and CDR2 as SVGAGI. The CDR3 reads CASRMGQGFYNEQFF. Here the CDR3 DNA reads TGTGCCAGCAGGATGGGACAGGGCTTTTACAATGAGCAGTTCTTC.

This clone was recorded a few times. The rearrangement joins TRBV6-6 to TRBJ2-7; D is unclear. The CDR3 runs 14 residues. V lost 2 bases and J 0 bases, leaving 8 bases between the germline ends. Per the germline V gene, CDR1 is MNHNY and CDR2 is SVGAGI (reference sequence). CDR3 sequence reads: CASSYDIISYEQYF. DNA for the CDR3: TGTGCCAGCAGTTACGACATTATCTCCTACGAGCAGTACTTC.